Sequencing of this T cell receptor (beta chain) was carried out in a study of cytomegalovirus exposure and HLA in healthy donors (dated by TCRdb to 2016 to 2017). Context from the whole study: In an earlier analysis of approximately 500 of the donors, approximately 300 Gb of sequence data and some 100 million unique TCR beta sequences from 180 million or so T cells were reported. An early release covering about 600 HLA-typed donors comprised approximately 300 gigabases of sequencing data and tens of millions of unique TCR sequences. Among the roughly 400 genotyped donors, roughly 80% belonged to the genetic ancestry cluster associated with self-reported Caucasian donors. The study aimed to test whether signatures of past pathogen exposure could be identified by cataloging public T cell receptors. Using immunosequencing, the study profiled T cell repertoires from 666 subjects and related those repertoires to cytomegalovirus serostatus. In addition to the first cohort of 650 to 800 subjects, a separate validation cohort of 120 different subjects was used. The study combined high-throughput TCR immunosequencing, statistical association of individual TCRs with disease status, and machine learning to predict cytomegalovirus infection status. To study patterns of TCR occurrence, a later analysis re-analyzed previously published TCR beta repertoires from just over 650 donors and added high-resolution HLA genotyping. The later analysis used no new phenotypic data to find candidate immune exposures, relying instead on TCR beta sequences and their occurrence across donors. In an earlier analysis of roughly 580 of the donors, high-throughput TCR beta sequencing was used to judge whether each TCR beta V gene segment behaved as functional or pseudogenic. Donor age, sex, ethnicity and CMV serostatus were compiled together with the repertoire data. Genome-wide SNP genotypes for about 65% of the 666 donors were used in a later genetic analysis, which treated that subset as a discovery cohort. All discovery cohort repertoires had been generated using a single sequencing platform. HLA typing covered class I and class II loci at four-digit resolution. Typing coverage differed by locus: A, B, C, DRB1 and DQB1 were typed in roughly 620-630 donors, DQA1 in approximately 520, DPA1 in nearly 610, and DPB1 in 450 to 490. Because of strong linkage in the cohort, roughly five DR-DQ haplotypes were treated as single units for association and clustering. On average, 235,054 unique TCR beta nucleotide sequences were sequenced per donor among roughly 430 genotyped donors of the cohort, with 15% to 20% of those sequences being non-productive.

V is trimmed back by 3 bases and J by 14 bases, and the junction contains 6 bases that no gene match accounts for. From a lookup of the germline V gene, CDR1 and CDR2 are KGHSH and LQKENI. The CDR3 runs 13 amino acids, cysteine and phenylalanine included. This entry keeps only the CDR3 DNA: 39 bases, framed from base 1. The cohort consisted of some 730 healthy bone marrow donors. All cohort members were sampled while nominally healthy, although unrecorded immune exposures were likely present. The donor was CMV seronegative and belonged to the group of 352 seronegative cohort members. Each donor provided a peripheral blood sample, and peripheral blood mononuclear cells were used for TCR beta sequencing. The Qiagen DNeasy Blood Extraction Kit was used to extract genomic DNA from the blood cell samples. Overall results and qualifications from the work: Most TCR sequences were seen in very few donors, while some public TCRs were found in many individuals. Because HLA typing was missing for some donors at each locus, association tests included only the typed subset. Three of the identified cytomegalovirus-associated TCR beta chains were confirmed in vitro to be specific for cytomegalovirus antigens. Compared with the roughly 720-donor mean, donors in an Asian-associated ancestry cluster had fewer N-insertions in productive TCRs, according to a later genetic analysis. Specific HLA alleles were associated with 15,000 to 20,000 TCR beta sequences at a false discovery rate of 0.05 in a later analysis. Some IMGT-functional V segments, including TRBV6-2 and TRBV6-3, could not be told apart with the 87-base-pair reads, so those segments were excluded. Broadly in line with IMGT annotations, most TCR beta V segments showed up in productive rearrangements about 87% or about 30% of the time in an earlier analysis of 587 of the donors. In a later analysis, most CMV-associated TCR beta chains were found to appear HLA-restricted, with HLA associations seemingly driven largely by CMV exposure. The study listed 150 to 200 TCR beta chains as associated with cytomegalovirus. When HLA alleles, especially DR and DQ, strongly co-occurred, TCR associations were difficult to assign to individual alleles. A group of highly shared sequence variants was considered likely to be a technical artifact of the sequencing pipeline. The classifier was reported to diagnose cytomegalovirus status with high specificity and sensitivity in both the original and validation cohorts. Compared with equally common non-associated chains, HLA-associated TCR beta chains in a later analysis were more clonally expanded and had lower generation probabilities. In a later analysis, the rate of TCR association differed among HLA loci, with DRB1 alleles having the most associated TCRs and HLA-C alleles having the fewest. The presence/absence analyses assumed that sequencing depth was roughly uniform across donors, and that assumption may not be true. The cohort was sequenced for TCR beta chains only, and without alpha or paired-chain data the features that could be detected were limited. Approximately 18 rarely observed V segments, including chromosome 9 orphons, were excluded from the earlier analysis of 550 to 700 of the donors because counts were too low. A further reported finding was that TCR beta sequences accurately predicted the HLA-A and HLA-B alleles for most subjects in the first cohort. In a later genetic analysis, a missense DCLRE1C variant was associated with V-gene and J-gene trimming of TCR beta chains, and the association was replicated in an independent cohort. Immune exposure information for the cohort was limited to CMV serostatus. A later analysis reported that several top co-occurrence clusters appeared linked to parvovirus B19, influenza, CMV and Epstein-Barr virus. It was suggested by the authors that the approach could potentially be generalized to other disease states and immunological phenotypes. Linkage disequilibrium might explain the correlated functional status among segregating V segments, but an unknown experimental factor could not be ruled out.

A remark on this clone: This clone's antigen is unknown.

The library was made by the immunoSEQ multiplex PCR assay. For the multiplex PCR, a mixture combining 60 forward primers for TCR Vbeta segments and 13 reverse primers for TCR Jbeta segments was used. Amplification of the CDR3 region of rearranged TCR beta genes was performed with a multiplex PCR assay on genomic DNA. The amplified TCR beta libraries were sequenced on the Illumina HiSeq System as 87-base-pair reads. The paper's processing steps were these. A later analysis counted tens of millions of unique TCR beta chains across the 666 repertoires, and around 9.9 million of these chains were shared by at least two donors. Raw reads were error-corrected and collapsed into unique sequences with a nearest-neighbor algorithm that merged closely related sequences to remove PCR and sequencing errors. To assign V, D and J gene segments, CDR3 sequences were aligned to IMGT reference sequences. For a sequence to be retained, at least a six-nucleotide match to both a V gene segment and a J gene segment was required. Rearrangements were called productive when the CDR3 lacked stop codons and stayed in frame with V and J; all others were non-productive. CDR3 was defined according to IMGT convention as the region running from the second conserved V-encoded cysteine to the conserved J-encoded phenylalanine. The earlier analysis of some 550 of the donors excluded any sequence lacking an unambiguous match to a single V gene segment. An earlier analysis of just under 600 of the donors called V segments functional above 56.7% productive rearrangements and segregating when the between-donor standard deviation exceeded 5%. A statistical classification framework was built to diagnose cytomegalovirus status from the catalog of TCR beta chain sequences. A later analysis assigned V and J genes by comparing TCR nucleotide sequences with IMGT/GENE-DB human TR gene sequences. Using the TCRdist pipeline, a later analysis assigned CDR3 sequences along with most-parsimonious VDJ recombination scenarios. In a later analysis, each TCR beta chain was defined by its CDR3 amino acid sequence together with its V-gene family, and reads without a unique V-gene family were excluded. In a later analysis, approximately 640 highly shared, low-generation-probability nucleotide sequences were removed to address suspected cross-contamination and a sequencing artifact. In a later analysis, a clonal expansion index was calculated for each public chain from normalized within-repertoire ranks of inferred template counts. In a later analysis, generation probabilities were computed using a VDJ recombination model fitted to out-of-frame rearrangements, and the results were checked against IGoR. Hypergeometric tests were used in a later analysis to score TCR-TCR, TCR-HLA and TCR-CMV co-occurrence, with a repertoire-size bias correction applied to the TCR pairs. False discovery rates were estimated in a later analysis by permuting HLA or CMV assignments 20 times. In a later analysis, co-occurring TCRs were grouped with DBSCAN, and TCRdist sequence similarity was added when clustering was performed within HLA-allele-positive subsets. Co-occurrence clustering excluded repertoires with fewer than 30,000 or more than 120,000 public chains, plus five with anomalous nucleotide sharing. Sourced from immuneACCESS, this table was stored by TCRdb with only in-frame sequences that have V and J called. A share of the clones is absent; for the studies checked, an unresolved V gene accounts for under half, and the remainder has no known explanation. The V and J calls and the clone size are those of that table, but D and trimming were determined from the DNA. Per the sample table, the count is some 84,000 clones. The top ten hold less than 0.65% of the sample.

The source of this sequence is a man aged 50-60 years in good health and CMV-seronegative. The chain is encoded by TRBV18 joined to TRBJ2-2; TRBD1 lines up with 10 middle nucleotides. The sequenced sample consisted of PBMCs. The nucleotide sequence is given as TGTGCCAGCTCACCCCCCGGGACAGGGGTCCTGTTTTTT. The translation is CASSPPGTGVLFF. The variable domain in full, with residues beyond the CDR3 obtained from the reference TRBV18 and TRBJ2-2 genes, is NAGVMQNPRHLVRRRGQEARLRCSPMKGHSHVYWYRQLPEEGLKFMVYLQKENIIDESGMPKERFSAEFPKEGPSILRIQQVVRGDSAAYFCASSPPGTGVLFFGEGSRLTVL.